Sequencing of this TCR beta chain was carried out in a study of shared clonotypes between healthy human individuals. The CDR3 contains 16 residues. The V gene end was trimmed by 6 bases and the J gene end by 3 bases; junction bases not matched to a gene: 8. Germline loops: CDR1 LNHDA, CDR2 SQIVND (reference sequence). For each subset, genomic DNA was distributed in equal portions over several immunoSEQ plates. The repertoire was sequenced with immunoSEQ multiplex PCR; TCRdb's copy has only in-frame clones and lacks some. This table has around 700,000 clones, around 67% appearing once. Sample: memory CD4+ T cells sorted from blood. Subset given: CD45RA-negative fraction. This sequence originates from a woman younger than 45 in good health. The chain carries TRBV19 and TRBJ2-3, with TRBD2 matching over 11 bases. The CDR3 sequence is CASSLVAGGNTDTQYF. CDR3 DNA: TGTGCCAGTAGCCTCGTAGCGGGAGGGAATACAGATACGCAGTATTTT.